Listed below are T cell receptor beta chains from one sample, sequenced in a study of shared clonotypes between healthy human individuals. TCRdb's copy holds only in-frame clones and misses some; the assay was immunoSEQ multiplex PCR. The data show about 1 million clones, around 82% seen once. Sequencing was carried out using memory CD4+ T cells from PBMCs. These receptors all stem from a man between 18 and 29 years old in good health. Some clones in this sample may be carry-over from other donors' samples. Both conserved end residues are trimmed from each CDR3. Size tells how often a clone was seen (once, few, many) or the class of an expanded clone, and some rows leave it out.

v_call clone_size cdr3_aa
TRBV7-9 few ASSASGSTYEQY
TRBV19 - ASSIPGRGNTIY
TRBV15 - ATSNRDRRDNEQF
TRBV7-6 - ASSRRLAGDVGEQF
TRBV6-4 - ASSRFGRDSFPYGYT
TRBV10-3 few AISELRGGTGELF
TRBV28 - ATAAGGYTGNTIY
TRBV28 - ASSSPHRPDIYEQY
TRBV5-1 - ASSDLDRGVETQY
TRBV11-2 - ASSFHGASQPQH
TRBV21-1 - ASSPLGRGYEQY
TRBV7-6 - ASSPTGAVGQF
TRBV15 - ATSRVGQGQETQY
TRBV28 - ASSLVASGDTDTQY
TRBV19 - ASSIGNGLRETQY
TRBV5-1 - ASSYTGPVDTIY
TRBV2 - ASRGVNEKLF
TRBV6-5 - ASSFLRGSSYEQY
TRBV7-3 - ASSTRPGRTGANVLT
TRBV18 - ASSPPRSSYEQY
TRBV28 - ASSSLAETQY
TRBV5-1 few ASSPGGPGTGWYEQY
TRBV30 - AWKGVGKNIQY
TRBV5-6 - ASSWGTSGSYEQY
TRBV7-3 - ASSFSLNTEAF
TRBV6-1 - ASRGFSVGTSEQY
TRBV5-6 - ASSFGTSVLEQY
TRBV28 - ASSTSGRVPDTQY
TRBV14 few ASSHLGAIGNTEAF
TRBV18 - ASSPPDRVSEQF
TRBV15 many ATSREEPRQNTEAF
TRBV18 - ASYRVGETQY
TRBV6-1 - ASSGPDRAESGYT
TRBV28 - ASSPGGDARWGEQY